One sample yielded the 9 T cell receptor beta chains listed below, sequenced in a study of blood T cells in healthy people across ages. A second about 6 to 12 cycle PCR used barcoded and J-beta primers. TCRdb itself ran the 5' RACE reads through MiXCR, one entry per CDR3 protein. Of fewer than 800,000 distinct CDR3 sequences in the sample, 49% were seen once. Sequencing was performed on blood. These receptors were taken from a woman in her fifties or sixties in good health.

V usage is TRBV5-1 and J usage is TRBJ2-4, with D maybe TRBD2 (6 bases). This CDR3 region has 17 residues. V shed 1 base and J shed 0 bases, with 14 bases lying between them. The germline CDR1 and CDR2 sequences are SGHRS and YFSETQ. CDR3: CASSLSGGKSAKNIQYF. The CDR3 coding sequence is TGCGCCAGCAGCTTGTCTGGCGGGAAGTCAGCCAAAAACATTCAGTACTTC.

In this sample, this clonotype turned up a few times. The J gene is TRBJ2-5, the V gene TRBV19; D may be TRBD1 or TRBD2 (5 bases each). CDR3 size: 14 residues. The germline V and J ends were trimmed by 3 bases and 0 bases, with 8 bases remaining between them. Germline CDR1 and CDR2: LNHDA and SQIVND (reference sequence). Here the CDR3 reads CASSIRGYQETQYF. In DNA form, the CDR3 reads TGTGCCAGTAGTATCCGGGGCTACCAAGAGACCCAGTACTTC.

A few counts support this clonotype. The chain has TRBV29-1 and TRBJ2-1, with TRBD2 as a possible D gene (6 bases). This CDR3 has 12 residues. CDR1 is SQVTM and CDR2 is ANQGSEA in the germline V gene. Trimming took 6 bases from V and 6 from J, leaving 12 bases between them. Written as DNA, the CDR3 is TGCAGCGTGGACCGGGGGTTCAATGAGCAGTTCTTC. Encoded protein: CSVDRGFNEQFF.

Remarks on this clonotype: A much bigger clone sits one base away, suggesting this may be a read error. J is TRBJ1-2 and V is TRBV5-1; D remains unclear. In germline, CDR1 is SGHRS, CDR2 YFSETQ. This CDR3 contains 12 residues. Written as DNA, the CDR3 is TGCACCAGCAGCTTGTCCGTTTATGGCTACACCTTC. This translates into CTSSLSVYGYTF.

This clonotype was seen ten or more times. J is TRBJ2-1 and V is TRBV10-3, with 10 bases lining up with TRBD1. This CDR3 contains 19 residues. V shed 5 bases, J shed 2 bases, and the junction held 15 bases outside the gene matches. In germline, CDR1 is ENHRY, CDR2 SYGVKD. The CDR3, as DNA: TGTGCCATCAGTTCGACAGGGGGCGGCGGGAGAGTGACCTACAATGAGCAGTTCTTC. This sequence encodes CAISSTGGGGRVTYNEQFF.

This chain joins TRBV7-6 and TRBJ2-1; 7 bases match TRBD2. J was trimmed by 9 bases and V by 5 bases; bases with no gene match: 10. Per germline, CDR1 SGHVS and CDR2 FNYEAQ. CDR3 length: 14 residues. DNA for the CDR3: TGTGCCAGCAGCCAGACTAGCAGGGCAGCTGAGCAGTTCTTC. This gives the protein CASSQTSRAAEQFF.

This clonotype was detected a few times. The genes are TRBV7-2 and TRBJ2-5; TRBD1 matches at 9 bases. J lost 5 bases, V lost 4 bases, and 20 bases had no gene match. Germline V lookup: CDR1 SGHTA, CDR2 FQGNSA. There are 19 residues in the CDR3. The CDR3 here is CASSSPPGTGRPERETQYF. The CDR3 DNA reads as TGTGCCAGCAGCTCGCCCCCCGGGACAGGGAGGCCTGAAAGGGAGACCCAGTACTTC.

V usage is TRBV5-1 and J usage is TRBJ2-7, with 11 bases aligning to TRBD2. The germline V gene encodes CDR1 SGHRS and CDR2 YFSETQ. The CDR3 has 15 residues. The junction had 5 bases not matched to a gene; V was cut back by 4 bases and J by 2 bases. The CDR3 loop is CASSVLAGAAYEQYF. In DNA form, the CDR3 reads TGCGCCAGCAGCGTACTAGCGGGAGCTGCCTACGAGCAGTACTTC. Full variable domain (missing parts from reference TRBV5-1 and TRBJ2-7): KAGVTQTPRYLIKTRGQQVTLSCSPISGHRSVSWYQQTPGQGLQFLFEYFSETQRNKGNFPGRFSGRQFSNSRSEMNVSTLELGDSALYLCASSVLAGAAYEQYFGPGTRLTVT.

This clonotype was observed a few times. This chain uses TRBV11-2 with TRBJ1-2; D unresolved. This CDR3 contains 11 residues. The germline V gene has CDR1 SGHAT and CDR2 FQNNGV. Trimming took 5 bases from V and 8 from J, leaving 9 bases between them. The CDR3 sequence is CASSPGRGYTF. The CDR3 DNA sequence: TGTGCCAGCAGCCCCGGACGCGGCTACACCTTC.